One sample yielded the 30 T cell receptor beta chains listed below, sequenced in a study of post-analysis software for immune sequencing data. Overall study results and limits: Roughly five TRBV segments appeared more often in patients than in controls, and TRBV5-6, TRBV5-1 and TRBV20-1 were among these.

Unique molecular identifiers featured in each of the TCR beta cDNA libraries. One entry per CDR3 protein, called by TCRdb with MiXCR from the PCR reads. The sample holds hundreds of thousands of distinct CDR3 sequences; more than 50% are singletons and the top ten take roughly 10%. For these TCRs, the target antigens are not known. Sequencing used blood. These receptors originate from a girl aged 2-10 years with multiple sclerosis.

This clonotype is a singleton in its sample. The chain has TRBV30 and TRBJ2-3, with 15 nucleotides matching TRBD2. The junction had 6 bases not matched to a gene; V was cut back by 0 bases and J by 5 bases. The CDR3 covers 17 residues. Germline CDR1 and CDR2: GTSNPN and SVGIG (reference sequence). The CDR3 loop is CAWSVLRTSGGGDTQYF. DNA for the CDR3: TGTGCCTGGAGTGTGCTCCGGACTAGCGGGGGGGGAGATACGCAGTATTTT.

V gene TRBV24-1 combines with J gene TRBJ2-3; D is unclear. Trimming pared 2 bases from V and 2 bases from J, leaving 4 bases between. The CDR3 has 13 amino acids. Looked up from germline, CDR1 is KGHDR and CDR2 is SFDVKD. The chain's CDR3 is CATSDSYTDTQYF. Written as DNA, the CDR3 is TGTGCCACCAGTGATTCCTACACAGATACGCAGTATTTT.

This clonotype was seen only a few times. The chain recombines TRBV12-5 with TRBJ2-6; D ambiguous. From germline, CDR1 is LGHNT and CDR2 FRNRAP. Trimming removed 2 bases at V and 4 bases at J, with 9 bases between. This CDR3 has 15 residues. The CDR3 region is CASGLTFSGANVLTF. The CDR3 DNA follows: TGTGCTAGTGGTTTGACATTCTCAGGGGCCAACGTCCTGACTTTC.

CDR3 sequence (DNA): TGTGCCAGCAGTTACTCGATCAGGGGGGATACGCAGTATTTT. Residues: CASSYSIRGDTQYF. V and J are TRBV6-6 and TRBJ2-3, with 7 bases fitting TRBD1. The V gene end was trimmed by 0 bases and the J gene end by 6 bases; junction bases not matched to a gene: 3. Per germline, CDR1 MNHNY and CDR2 SVGAGI (reference sequence). This CDR3 contains 14 residues.

The chain uses TRBV6-5 and TRBJ2-3, with D possibly TRBD2 on 5 matching bases. CDR3 length: 16 residues. Germline V lookup: CDR1 MNHEY, CDR2 SVGAGI. Between the trimmed V and J ends, which lost 6 bases and 5 bases, there was a span of 21 bases. CDR3 in amino acids: CASSSLVAGGGDTQYF. In DNA, the CDR3 is TGTGCCAGCAGCTCCCTAGTGGCGGGTGGTGGAGATACGCAGTATTTT.

The chain joins TRBV4-2 to TRBJ2-6; 12 bases map to TRBD1. Germline V gene data show CDR1 as LGHNA and CDR2 as YNFKEQ. J gave up 1 base and V 3 bases, and 7 bases lay outside the gene matches. The CDR3 runs to 19 residues. CDR3 protein: CASSQWPGQGASGANVLTF. In DNA, the CDR3 is TGTGCCAGCAGCCAGTGGCCGGGACAGGGGGCTTCTGGGGCCAACGTCCTGACTTTC.

On this clonotype itself: At one boundary the junction diverges from the germline segment, which might be a read error. The chain recombines TRBV12-3 or TRBV12-4 with TRBJ1-5; D unresolved. CDR3 length equals 13 residues. DNA for the CDR3: TGTGCCAGCGGTTTTTTCGAGGATCAGCCCCAGCATTTT. This translates into CASGFFEDQPQHF.

The chain is built from TRBV6-2 or TRBV6-3 and TRBJ2-3, with 8 bases that match TRBD2. The CDR3 totals 15 residues. From germline, CDR1 is MNHEY and CDR2 SVGEGT. Losses at the gene ends were 6 bases for V and 5 bases for J; bases not matched to a gene: 10. The CDR3 spells CASSRPAGAVDTQYF. The CDR3 bases are TGTGCCAGCAGCCGTCCAGCGGGGGCGGTAGATACGCAGTATTTT.

Notes on this clonotype: One end of the junction is discordant with germline, which a read error may explain. J is TRBJ1-2 and V is TRBV11-3; weak D call: TRBD1 (5 bases). Germline CDR1 reads SGHNT; CDR2 reads YENEEA. CDR3 length: 17 amino acids. CDR3 DNA sequence: TGTGCCAACAGCTTAAGTCCGGGGGACGGCTCTAACTATGGCTACACCTTC. Its protein is CANSLSPGDGSNYGYTF.

This chain uses TRBV4-1 with TRBJ2-5, with D maybe TRBD1 (5 bases). The DNA end lines up better with TRBJ2-7; the J call may be wrong. Looked up from germline, CDR1 is MGHRA and CDR2 is YSYEKL. The CDR3 runs to 14 residues. The CDR3 is CASSQIRQGYEQYF. As DNA, the CDR3 is TGCGCCAGCAGCCAGATTCGCCAGGGATACGAGCAGTACTTC.

The CDR3 loop reads CSVEAPSRQETQYF. CDR3 DNA: TGCAGCGTTGAAGCCCCTAGCAGACAAGAGACCCAGTACTTC. The genes are TRBV29-1 and TRBJ2-5, with D tentatively TRBD2 (5 bases). Germline lookup yields CDR1 SQVTM and CDR2 ANQGSEA. The ends were cut back, 1 base at V and 2 bases at J, with 11 bases in the middle. This CDR3 is 14 amino acids long.

The V call is TRBV20-1, the J call TRBJ2-1; 8 bases are shared with TRBD2. From germline, CDR1 is DFQATT and CDR2 SNEGSKA (reference sequence). V lost 1 base and J lost 1; bases outside the gene matches: 0. CDR3 length: 14 amino acids. CDR3 sequence (DNA): TGCAGTGCTAGAGCGGGGGGGTCCTACAATGAGCAGTTCTTC. This codes for CSARAGGSYNEQFF.

V gene TRBV3-1 combines with J gene TRBJ2-3, with a tentative D call TRBD2 (6 bases). V was cut by 4 bases and J by 5 bases, with 13 bases left in between. CDR1 and CDR2 (germline): LGHDT, YNNKEL (reference sequence). The CDR3 contains 14 residues. CDR3 amino acids: CASSPWGVGDTQYF. In DNA, the CDR3 is TGTGCCAGCAGCCCCTGGGGGGTGGGAGATACGCAGTATTTT.

This clonotype was observed a single time. The V call is TRBV3-1, the J call TRBJ1-5; TRBD1 is a possible D gene (5 bases). CDR3 length: 18 residues. CDR1 is LGHDT, CDR2 YNNKEL, per germline (reference sequence). Trimming removed 0 bases from V and 0 bases from J, with 15 bases in between. Here the CDR3 reads CASSQDPAGRGSNQPQHF. Here the CDR3 DNA reads TGTGCCAGCAGCCAAGATCCGGCGGGGAGGGGTAGCAATCAGCCCCAGCATTTT.

The genes are TRBV4-1 and TRBJ1-2, with D perhaps TRBD1 (5 bases). The CDR3 runs 14 residues. Trimming pared 1 base from V and 5 bases from J, leaving 11 bases between. The germline gives CDR1 MGHRA, CDR2 YSYEKL. The CDR3: CASSQGMGRYGYTF. CDR3 bases: TGCGCCAGCAGCCAAGGGATGGGGCGATATGGCTACACCTTC.

The CDR3 nucleotides read TGCGCCAGCAGCTGGACTGGCGGGAGTAGCCCAGATACGCAGTATTTT. Translated: CASSWTGGSSPDTQYF. This chain joins TRBV5-1 and TRBJ2-3; 7 bases agree with TRBD2. The germline V gene encodes CDR1 SGHRS and CDR2 YFSETQ. V lost 3 bases, J lost 4 bases, and 11 bases stayed unmatched. This CDR3 region has 16 residues.

The chain employs TRBV21-1 and TRBJ2-5; TRBD1 is taken as the D call from the table, unchecked against the DNA. TRBV21-1 is given as a pseudogene. The CDR3 contains 16 residues. The CDR3 DNA reads as TGTGCCAGCATCGCAACCCCGGGACAGGGGGTTGAAGAGCAGTACTTC. Protein product: CASIATPGQGVEEQYF.

The J gene is TRBJ2-1, the V gene TRBV15; 8 bases agree with TRBD2. The V gene end was trimmed by 1 base and the J gene end by 3 bases; junction bases not matched to a gene: 5. Germline CDR1 LNHNV, CDR2 YYDKDF (reference sequence). There are 16 residues in the CDR3. The DNA for the CDR3 is TGTGCCACCAGCAGAGGTATCGGGGGGGACTACAATGAGCAGTTCTTC. Translating it yields CATSRGIGGDYNEQFF.

This clonotype has more than one count but fewer than ten. This chain links TRBV6-5 with TRBJ2-1; 9 nucleotides agree with TRBD1. This CDR3 region has 15 residues. Germline CDR1 MNHEY, CDR2 SVGAGI. V trimming: 5 bases; J trimming: 0 bases; junction bases outside the gene matches: 2. Here the CDR3 reads CASSRQGVSYNEQFF. DNA for the CDR3: TGTGCCAGCAGTCGACAGGGGGTCTCCTACAATGAGCAGTTCTTC.

The chain carries TRBV6-2 or TRBV6-3 and TRBJ2-7, with D possibly matching TRBD2 (6 bases). The CDR3 has 13 amino acids. Trimming left V 6 bases short and J 6 bases short, with 15 bases between. The germline CDR1 and CDR2 sequences are MNHEY and SVGEGT. The CDR3 bases are TGTGCCAGCAGCACCGGGGGTCTCTCCGAGCAGTACTTC. This codes for CASSTGGLSEQYF.

The rearrangement links TRBV12-3 or TRBV12-4 to TRBJ2-5; 7 positions match TRBD1. The CDR3 has 14 amino acids. Unmatched junction bases numbered 8, after V lost 5 bases and J lost 5 bases. CDR3 sequence (DNA): TGTGCCAGCAGTCCGACAGGGTCTCGGGAGACCCAGTACTTC. Amino acid sequence: CASSPTGSRETQYF.

J is TRBJ2-1 and V is TRBV4-1; 9 bases line up with TRBD2. The CDR3 is made up of 14 amino acids. V dropped 1 base and J dropped 9; count of bases not matched to a gene: 4. The germline gives CDR1 MGHRA, CDR2 YSYEKL. CDR3 DNA sequence: TGCGCCAGCAGCCAAGGCCTAGCGGGGAGTGAGCAGTTCTTC. Amino acids: CASSQGLAGSEQFF.

This chain links TRBV7-9 with TRBJ2-3, with D uncertain. V was trimmed by 7 bases and J by 0 bases, leaving 23 bases between them. The V gene's germline CDR1 is SEHNR and CDR2 FQNEAQ (reference sequence). This CDR3 is built from 18 residues. CDR3 sequence reads: CASNPVAQSSPSTDTQYF. The CDR3, as DNA: TGTGCCAGCAACCCCGTGGCCCAAAGCAGCCCTAGCACAGATACGCAGTATTTT.

The rearrangement links TRBV20-1 to TRBJ1-1, with 7 bases identical to TRBD1. CDR3 length: 14 residues. Per germline, CDR1 DFQATT and CDR2 SNEGSKA (reference sequence). Unmatched junction bases numbered 4, after V lost 3 bases and J lost 0 bases. CDR3 region: CSARGQTMNTEAFF. The CDR3 DNA sequence: TGCAGTGCTAGGGGACAGACCATGAACACTGAAGCTTTCTTT.

This clonotype was counted only a few times. This sequence joins TRBV7-9 and TRBJ1-2; D gene uncertain. Germline V gene data show CDR1 as SEHNR and CDR2 as FQNEAQ (reference sequence). V was trimmed by 5 bases and J by 2 bases, leaving 15 bases between them. CDR3 length: 15 residues. CDR3 bases: TGTGCCAGCAGCGCCCCGCCTTCGGGGAACTATGGCTACACCTTC. Protein: CASSAPPSGNYGYTF. The full variable domain, in which reference TRBV7-9 and TRBJ1-2 provide the parts outside the CDR3, is DTGVSQNPRHKITKRGQNVTFRCDPISEHNRLYWYRQTLGQGPEFLTYFQNEAQLEKSRLLSDRFSAERPKGSFSTLEIQRTEQGDSAMYLCASSAPPSGNYGYTFGSGTRLTVV.

The genes are TRBV20-1 and TRBJ2-1; TRBD2 matches at 11 bases. V lost 7 bases and J lost 2; bases outside the gene matches: 4. The CDR3 runs to 14 residues. CDR1 and CDR2 from the germline V gene are DFQATT and SNEGSKA (reference sequence). The DNA of the CDR3 is TGCAGTGTCAATAGCGGGGGGGCCTACAATGAGCAGTTCTTC. Translating gives CSVNSGGAYNEQFF.

The chain uses TRBV9 and TRBJ2-3; 9 bases agree with TRBD2. Germline CDR1 and CDR2: SGDLS and YYNGEE. J lost 4 bases, V lost 0 bases, and 15 bases had no gene match. The CDR3 is 19 residues long. The chain's CDR3 is CASSVGASGNIVSADTQYF. The CDR3 DNA reads TGTGCCAGCAGCGTAGGGGCTAGCGGGAATATTGTGTCTGCAGATACGCAGTATTTT.

This chain links TRBV5-1 with TRBJ2-7, with TRBD1 matching over 8 bases. Trimming removed 5 bases from V and 0 bases from J; junction bases left unmatched: 16. CDR3 length: 18 residues. From germline, CDR1 is SGHRS and CDR2 YFSETQ. The CDR3 DNA sequence: TGCGCCAGCAGTCATGGGACAGGTGTGAAGTTCGACTCCTACGAGCAGTACTTC. It encodes CASSHGTGVKFDSYEQYF. Variable domain in full (rest from reference TRBV5-1 and TRBJ2-7): KAGVTQTPRYLIKTRGQQVTLSCSPISGHRSVSWYQQTPGQGLQFLFEYFSETQRNKGNFPGRFSGRQFSNSRSEMNVSTLELGDSALYLCASSHGTGVKFDSYEQYFGPGTRLTVT.

This clonotype was detected a few times. The chain links TRBV27 to TRBJ1-2; 8 bases are shared with TRBD1. The CDR3 runs 13 residues. CDR1 MNHEY and CDR2 SMNVEV come from the germline V gene (reference sequence). Germline trimming cut 5 bases from V and 8 bases from J; bases unmatched to any gene: 7. The CDR3 here is CASSHGQGWGYTF. The DNA of the CDR3 is TGTGCCAGCAGTCACGGACAGGGATGGGGCTACACCTTC.

This clonotype was detected only once. The chain is built from TRBV4-3 and TRBJ1-1; D may be TRBD1 (5 bases). CDR3 size: 14 residues. V was cut by 1 base and J by 5 bases, with 11 bases left in between. The germline gives CDR1 LGHNA, CDR2 YSLEER. This CDR3 reads CASSQGDFGTEAFF. The CDR3 DNA is TGCGCCAGCAGCCAAGGGGACTTCGGGACTGAAGCTTTCTTT.